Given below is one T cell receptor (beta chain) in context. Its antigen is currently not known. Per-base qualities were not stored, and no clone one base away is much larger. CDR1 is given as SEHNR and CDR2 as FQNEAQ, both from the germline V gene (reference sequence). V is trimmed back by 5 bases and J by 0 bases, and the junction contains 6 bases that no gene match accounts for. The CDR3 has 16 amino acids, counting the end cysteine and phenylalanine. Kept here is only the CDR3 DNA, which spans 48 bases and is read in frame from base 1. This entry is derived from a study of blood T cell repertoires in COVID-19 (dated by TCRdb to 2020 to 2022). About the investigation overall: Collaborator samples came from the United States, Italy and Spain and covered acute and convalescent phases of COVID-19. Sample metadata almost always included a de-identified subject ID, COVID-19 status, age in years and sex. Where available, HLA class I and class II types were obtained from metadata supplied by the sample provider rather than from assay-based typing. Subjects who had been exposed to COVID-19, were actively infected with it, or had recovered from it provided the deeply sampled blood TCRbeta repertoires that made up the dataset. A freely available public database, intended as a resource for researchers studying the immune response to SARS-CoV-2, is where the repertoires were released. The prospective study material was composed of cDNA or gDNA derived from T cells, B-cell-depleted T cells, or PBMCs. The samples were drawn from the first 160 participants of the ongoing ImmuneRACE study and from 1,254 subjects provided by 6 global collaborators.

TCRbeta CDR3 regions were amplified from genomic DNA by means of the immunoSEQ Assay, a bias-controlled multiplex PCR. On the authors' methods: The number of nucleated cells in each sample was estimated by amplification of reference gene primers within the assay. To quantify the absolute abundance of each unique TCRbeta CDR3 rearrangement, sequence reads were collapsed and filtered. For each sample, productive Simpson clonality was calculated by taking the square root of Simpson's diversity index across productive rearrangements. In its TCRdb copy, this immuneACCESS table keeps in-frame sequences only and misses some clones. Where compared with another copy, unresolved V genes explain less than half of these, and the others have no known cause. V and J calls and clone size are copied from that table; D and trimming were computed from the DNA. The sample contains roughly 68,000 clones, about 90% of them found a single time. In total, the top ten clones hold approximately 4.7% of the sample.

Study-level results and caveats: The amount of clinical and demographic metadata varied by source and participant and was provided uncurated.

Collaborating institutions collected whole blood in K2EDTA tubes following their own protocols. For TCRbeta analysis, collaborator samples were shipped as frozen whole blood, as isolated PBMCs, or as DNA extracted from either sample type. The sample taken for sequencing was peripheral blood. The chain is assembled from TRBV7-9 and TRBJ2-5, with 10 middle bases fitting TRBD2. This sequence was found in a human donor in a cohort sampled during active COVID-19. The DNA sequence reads TGTGCCAGCAGCCGGCGGACTAGCGGTAACCAAGAGACCCAGTACTTC. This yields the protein CASSRRTSGNQETQYF. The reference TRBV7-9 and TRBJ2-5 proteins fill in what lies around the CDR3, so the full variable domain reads DTGVSQNPRHKITKRGQNVTFRCDPISEHNRLYWYRQTLGQGPEFLTYFQNEAQLEKSRLLSDRFSAERPKGSFSTLEIQRTEQGDSAMYLCASSRRTSGNQETQYFGPGTRLLVL.